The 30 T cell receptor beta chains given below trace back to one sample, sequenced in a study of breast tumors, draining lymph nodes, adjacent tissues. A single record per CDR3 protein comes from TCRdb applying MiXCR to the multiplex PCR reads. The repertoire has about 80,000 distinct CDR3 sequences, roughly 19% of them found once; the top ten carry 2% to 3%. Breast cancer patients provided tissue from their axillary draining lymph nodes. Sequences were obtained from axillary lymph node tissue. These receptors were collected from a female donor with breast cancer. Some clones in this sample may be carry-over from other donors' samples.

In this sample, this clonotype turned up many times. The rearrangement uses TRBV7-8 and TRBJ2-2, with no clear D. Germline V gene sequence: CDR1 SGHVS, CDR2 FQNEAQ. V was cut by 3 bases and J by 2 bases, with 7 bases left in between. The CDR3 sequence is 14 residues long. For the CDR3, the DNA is TGTGCCAGCAGCTTGGACCGTAACACCGGGGAGCTGTTTTTT. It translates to CASSLDRNTGELFF.

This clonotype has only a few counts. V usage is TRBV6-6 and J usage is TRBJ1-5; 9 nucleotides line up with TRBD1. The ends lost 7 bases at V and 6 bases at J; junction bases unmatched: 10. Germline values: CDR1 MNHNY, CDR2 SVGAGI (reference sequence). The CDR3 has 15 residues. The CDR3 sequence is CASNPQGALVQPQHF. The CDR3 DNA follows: TGTGCCAGCAACCCACAGGGGGCTCTAGTTCAGCCCCAGCATTTT.

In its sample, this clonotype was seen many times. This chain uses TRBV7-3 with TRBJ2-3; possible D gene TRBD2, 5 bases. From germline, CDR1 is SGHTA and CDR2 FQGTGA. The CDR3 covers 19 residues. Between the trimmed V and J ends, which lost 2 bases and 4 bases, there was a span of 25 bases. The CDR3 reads CASSLVGRIATTLPDTQYF. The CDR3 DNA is TGTGCCAGCAGCTTAGTTGGGAGAATAGCGACTACCCTCCCAGATACGCAGTATTTT.

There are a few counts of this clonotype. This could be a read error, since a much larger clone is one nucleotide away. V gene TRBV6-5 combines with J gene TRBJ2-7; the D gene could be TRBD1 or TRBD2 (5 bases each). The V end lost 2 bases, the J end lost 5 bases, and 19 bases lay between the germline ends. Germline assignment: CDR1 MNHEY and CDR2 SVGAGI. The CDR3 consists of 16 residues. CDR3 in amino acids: CASSYPSGTGFDEQYF. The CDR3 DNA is TGTGCCAGCAGTTACCCGAGTGGGACGGGCTTCGACGAGCAGTACTTC.

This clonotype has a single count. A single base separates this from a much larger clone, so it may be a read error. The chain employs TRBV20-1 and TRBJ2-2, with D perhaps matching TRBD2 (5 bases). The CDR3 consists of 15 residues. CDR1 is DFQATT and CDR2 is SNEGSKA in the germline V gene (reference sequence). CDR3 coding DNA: TGCAGTGCTAGAGAGCCGGGCACGAACACCGGGGAGCTGCTTTTT. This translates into CSAREPGTNTGELLF.

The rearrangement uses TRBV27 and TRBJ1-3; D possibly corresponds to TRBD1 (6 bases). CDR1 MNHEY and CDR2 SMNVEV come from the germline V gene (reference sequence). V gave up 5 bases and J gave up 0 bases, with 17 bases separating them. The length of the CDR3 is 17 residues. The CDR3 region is CASSPFLQGTSGNTIYF. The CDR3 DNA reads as TGTGCCAGCAGTCCCTTTTTGCAGGGGACCTCTGGAAACACCATATATTTT.

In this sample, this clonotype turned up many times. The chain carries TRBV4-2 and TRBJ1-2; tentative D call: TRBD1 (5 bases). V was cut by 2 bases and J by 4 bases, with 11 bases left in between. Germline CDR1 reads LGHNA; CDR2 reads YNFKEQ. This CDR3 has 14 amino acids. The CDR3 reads CASSQPDSSYGYTF. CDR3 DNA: TGTGCCAGCAGCCAACCCGACAGCTCCTATGGCTACACCTTC.

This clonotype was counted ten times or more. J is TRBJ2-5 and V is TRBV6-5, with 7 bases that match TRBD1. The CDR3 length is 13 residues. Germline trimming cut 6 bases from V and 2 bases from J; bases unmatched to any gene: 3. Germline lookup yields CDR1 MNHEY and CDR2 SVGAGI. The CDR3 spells CASSEGQQETQYF. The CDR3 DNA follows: TGTGCCAGCAGCGAGGGACAGCAAGAGACCCAGTACTTC.

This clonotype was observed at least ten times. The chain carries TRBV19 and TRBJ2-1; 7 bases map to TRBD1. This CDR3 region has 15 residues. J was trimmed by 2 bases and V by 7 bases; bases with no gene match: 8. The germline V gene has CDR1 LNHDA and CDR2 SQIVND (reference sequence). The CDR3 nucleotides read TGTGCCAGTACCCGCGACAGGGCAACCTACAATGAGCAGTTCTTC. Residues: CASTRDRATYNEQFF.

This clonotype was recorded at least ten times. The CDR3 loop reads CASEISSALHYGYTF. The CDR3 DNA is TGTGCCAGCGAAATATCGTCGGCGCTCCACTATGGCTACACCTTC. This chain links TRBV6-1 with TRBJ1-2; D is unclear. V shed 8 bases and J shed 3 bases, with 19 bases lying between them. The CDR3 is 15 residues long. Germline loops: CDR1 MNHNS, CDR2 SASEGT.

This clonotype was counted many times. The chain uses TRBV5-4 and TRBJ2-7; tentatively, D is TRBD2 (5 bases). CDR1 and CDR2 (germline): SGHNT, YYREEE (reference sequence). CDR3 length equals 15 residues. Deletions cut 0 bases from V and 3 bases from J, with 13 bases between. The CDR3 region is CASSLALGSGYEQYF. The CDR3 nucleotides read TGTGCCAGCAGCTTGGCCCTAGGGAGTGGCTACGAGCAGTACTTC.

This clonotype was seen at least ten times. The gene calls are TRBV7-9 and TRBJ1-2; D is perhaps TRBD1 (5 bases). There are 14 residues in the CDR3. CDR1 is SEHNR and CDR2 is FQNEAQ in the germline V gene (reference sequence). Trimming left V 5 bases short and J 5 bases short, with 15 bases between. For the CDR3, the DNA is TGTGCCAGCAGCCCAGGTGGGGCGGAGTATGGCTACACCTTC. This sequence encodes CASSPGGAEYGYTF. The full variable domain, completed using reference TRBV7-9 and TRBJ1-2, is DTGVSQNPRHKITKRGQNVTFRCDPISEHNRLYWYRQTLGQGPEFLTYFQNEAQLEKSRLLSDRFSAERPKGSFSTLEIQRTEQGDSAMYLCASSPGGAEYGYTFGSGTRLTVV.

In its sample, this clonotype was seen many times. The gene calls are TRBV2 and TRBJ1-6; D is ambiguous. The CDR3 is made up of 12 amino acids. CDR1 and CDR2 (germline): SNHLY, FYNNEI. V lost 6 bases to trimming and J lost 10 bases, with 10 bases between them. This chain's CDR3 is CASSRGGSPLHF. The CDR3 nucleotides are TGTGCCAGCAGCCGGGGAGGCTCACCCCTCCACTTT.

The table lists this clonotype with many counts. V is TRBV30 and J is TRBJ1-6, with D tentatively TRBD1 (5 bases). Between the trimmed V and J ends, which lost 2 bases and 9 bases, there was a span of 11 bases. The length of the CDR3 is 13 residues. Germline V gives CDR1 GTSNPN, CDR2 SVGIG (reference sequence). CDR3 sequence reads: CAWSRGNGSPLHF. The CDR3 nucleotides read TGTGCCTGGAGTCGGGGGAATGGTTCACCCCTCCACTTT.

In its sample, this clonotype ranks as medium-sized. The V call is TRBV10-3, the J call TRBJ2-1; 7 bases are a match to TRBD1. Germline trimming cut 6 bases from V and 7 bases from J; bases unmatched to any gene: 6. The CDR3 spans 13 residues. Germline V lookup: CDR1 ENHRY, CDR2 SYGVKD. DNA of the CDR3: TGTGCCATCAGGACCAACAGGGGAAATGAGCAGTTCTTC. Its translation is CAIRTNRGNEQFF.

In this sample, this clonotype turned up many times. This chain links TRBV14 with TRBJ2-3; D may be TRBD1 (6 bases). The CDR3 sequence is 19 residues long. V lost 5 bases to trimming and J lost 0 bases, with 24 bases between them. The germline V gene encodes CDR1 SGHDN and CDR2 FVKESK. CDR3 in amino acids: CASSLSIRITGSSTDTQYF. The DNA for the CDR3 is TGTGCCAGCAGCTTAAGCATACGTATCACAGGGAGCAGCACAGATACGCAGTATTTT.

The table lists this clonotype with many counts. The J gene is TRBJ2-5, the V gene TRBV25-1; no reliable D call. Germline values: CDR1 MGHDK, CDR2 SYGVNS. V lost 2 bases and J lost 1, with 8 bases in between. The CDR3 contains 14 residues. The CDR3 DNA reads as TGTGCCAGCAGTGAAGTGCAGTTCCAAGAGACCCAGTACTTC. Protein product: CASSEVQFQETQYF.

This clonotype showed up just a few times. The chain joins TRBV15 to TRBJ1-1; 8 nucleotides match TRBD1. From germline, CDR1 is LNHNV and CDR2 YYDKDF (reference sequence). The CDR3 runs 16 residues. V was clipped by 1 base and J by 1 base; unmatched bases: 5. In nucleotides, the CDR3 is TGTGCCACCAGCAGAGGTCAGGGGGCTAGGAACACTGAAGCTTTCTTT. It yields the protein CATSRGQGARNTEAFF. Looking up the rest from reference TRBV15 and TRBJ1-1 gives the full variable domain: DAMVIQNPRYQVTQFGKPVTLSCSQTLNHNVMYWYQQKSSQAPKLLFHYYDKDFNNEADTPDNFQSRRPNTSFCFLDIRSPGLGDTAMYLCATSRGQGARNTEAFFGQGTRLTVV.

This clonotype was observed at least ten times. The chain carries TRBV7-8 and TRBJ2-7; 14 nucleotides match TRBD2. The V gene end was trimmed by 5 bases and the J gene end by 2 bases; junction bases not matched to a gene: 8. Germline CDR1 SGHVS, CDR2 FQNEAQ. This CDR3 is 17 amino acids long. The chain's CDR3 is CASSQGTSGSKAYEQYF. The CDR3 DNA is TGTGCCAGCAGCCAGGGGACTAGCGGGAGTAAAGCCTACGAGCAGTACTTC.

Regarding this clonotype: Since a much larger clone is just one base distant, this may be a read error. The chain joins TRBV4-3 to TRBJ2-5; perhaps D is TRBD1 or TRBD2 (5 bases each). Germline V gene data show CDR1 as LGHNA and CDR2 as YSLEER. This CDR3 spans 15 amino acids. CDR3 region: CASSQGNSRGETRYF. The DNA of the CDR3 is TGCGCCAGCAGCCAAGGAAATAGTAGGGGAGAGACCCGGTACTTC.

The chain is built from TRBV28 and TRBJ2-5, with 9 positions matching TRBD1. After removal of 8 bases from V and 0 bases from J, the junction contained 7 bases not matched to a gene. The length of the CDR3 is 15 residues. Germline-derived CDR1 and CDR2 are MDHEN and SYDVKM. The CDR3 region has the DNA TGTGCCAGCGCCCGGACAGGGGTGGACCAAGAGACCCAGTACTTC. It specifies CASARTGVDQETQYF.

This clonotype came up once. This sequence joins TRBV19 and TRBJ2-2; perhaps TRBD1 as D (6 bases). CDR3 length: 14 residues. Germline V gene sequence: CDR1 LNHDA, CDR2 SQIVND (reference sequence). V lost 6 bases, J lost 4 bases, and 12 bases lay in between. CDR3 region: CASRGTYCTGELFF. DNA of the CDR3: TGTGCCAGTAGAGGGACATACTGCACCGGGGAGCTGTTTTTT. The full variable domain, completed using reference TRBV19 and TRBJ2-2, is DGGITQSPKYLFRKEGQNVTLSCEQNLNHDAMYWYRQDPGQGLRLIYYSQIVNDFQKGDIAEGYSVSREKKESFPLTVTSAQKNPTAFYLCASRGTYCTGELFFGEGSRLTVL.

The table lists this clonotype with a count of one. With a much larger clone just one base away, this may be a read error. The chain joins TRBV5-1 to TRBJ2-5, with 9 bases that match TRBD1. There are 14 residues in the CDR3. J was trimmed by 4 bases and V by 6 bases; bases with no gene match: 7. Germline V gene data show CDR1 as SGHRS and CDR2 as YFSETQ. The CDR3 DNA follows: TGCGCCAGCAACCCCACAGGGGGCGGAGAGACCCAGTACTTC. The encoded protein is CASNPTGGGETQYF.

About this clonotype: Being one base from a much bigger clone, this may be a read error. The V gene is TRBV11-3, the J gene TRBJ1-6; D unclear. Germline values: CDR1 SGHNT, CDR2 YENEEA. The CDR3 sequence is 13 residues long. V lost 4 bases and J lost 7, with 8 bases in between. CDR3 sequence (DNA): TGTGCCAGCAGCTCCCCCCAGAATTCACCCCTCCACTTT. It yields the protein CASSSPQNSPLHF.

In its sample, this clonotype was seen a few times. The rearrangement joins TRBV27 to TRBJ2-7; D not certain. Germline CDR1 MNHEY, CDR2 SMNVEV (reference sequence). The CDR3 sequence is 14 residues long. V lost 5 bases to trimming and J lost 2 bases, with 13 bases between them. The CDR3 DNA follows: TGTGCCAGCAGTGCCCCCCCGCGCCCCTACGAGCAGTACTTC. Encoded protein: CASSAPPRPYEQYF.

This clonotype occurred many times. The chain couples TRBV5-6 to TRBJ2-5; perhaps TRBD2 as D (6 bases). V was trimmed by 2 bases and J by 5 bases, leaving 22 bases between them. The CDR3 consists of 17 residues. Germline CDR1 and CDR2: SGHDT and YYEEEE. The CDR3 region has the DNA TGTGCCAGCAGCTTCCCGCCTAGCGCCAGCGAATGGGAGACCCAGTACTTC. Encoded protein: CASSFPPSASEWETQYF.

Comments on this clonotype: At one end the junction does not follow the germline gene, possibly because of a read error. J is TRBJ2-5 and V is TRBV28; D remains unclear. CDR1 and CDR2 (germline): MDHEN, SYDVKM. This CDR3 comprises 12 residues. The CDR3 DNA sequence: TGTGCCAACAGTCTCATCCAAGAGACCCAGTACTTC. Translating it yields CANSLIQETQYF.

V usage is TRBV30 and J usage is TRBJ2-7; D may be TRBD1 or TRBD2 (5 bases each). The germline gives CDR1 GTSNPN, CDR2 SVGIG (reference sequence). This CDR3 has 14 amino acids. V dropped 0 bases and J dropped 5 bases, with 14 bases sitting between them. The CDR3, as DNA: TGTGCCTGGAGTGTAGGTGGGGGTCACAACGAGCAGTACTTC. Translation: CAWSVGGGHNEQYF.

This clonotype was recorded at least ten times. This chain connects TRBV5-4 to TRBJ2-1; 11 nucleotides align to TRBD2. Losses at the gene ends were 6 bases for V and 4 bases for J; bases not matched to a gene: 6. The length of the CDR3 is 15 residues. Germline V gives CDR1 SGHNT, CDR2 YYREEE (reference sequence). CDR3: CASNRLAGSYNEQFF. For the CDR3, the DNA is TGTGCCAGCAACAGACTAGCGGGATCGTACAATGAGCAGTTCTTC.

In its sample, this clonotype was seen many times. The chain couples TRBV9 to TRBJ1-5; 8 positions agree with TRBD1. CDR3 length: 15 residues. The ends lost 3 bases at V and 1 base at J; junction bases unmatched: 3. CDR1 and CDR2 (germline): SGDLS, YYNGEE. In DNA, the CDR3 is TGTGCCAGCAGCGAAGGACAGGGAAGCAATCAGCCCCAGCATTTT. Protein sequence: CASSEGQGSNQPQHF. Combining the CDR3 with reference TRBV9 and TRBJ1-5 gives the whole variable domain DSGVTQTPKHLITATGQRVTLRCSPRSGDLSVYWYQQSLDQGLQFLIQYYNGEERAKGNILERFSAQQFPDLHSELNLSSLELGDSALYFCASSEGQGSNQPQHFGDGTRLSIL.